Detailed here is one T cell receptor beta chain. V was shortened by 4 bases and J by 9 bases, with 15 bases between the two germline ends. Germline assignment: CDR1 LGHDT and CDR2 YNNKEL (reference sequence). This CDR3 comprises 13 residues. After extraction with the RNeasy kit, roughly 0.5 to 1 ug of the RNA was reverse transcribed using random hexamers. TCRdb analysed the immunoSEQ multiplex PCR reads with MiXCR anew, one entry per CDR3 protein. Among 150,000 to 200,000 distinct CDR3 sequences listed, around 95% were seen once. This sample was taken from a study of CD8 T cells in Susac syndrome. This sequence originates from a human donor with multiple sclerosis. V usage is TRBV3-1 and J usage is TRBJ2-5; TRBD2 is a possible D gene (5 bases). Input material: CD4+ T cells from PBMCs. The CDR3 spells CASSPTVDGAQYF. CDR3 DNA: TGTGCCAGCAGCCCCACGGTCGACGGGGCCCAGTACTTC.